Described below is a single T cell receptor (beta chain) sequence and its context. In its sample, this clonotype was seen many times. Its cognate antigen has yet to be identified. No per-base quality is available; no much larger clone lies one base away. This sample is part of a study of regulatory T cells in long-lasting Graves disease (dated by TCRdb to 2020 to 2022). Background for the entire study: In the newly diagnosed Graves' disease group, patients had been taking antithyroid drugs for less than 3 months. The study was registered as a clinical trial and conducted in China. TCR sequencing covered 13 persistent and 20 newly diagnosed Graves' disease patients, some 35 samples in total. Persistent Graves' disease patients were compared with newly diagnosed Graves' disease patients by peripheral blood TCR sequencing and RNA sequencing.

Overall results and qualifications from the work: Compared with newly diagnosed patients, patients with persistent Graves' disease had lower TCR Shannon entropy and fewer highly expanded clones, which suggests clonal expansion. Persistent patients shared more public clonotypes among themselves (fewer than 3,000) than newly diagnosed patients did (roughly 910). The small sample size was acknowledged by the authors as a limitation that may reduce accuracy. Only peripheral blood was studied, because thyroid tissue, the primary lesion, was inaccessible. Sequencing and analysis were limited to the TCR beta chain. Preferential use of TRBV28, TRBJ1-2 and TRBJ2-5 was observed in persistent disease, whereas TRBV20-1 and TRBJ2-1 were favored in newly diagnosed disease.

CDR1 and CDR2 (SQVTM, ANQGSEA) derive from the germline V gene. The CDR3, from cysteine to phenylalanine, totals 13 residues. The entry retains the CDR3 DNA only, 39 bases that are in frame from base 1. V lost 4 bases and J lost 4 bases, and the count of bases not matched to a germline gene is 5. The label giving this sample's time point can be read as: newly diagnosed GD, antithyroid drugs for less than 3 months. For both TCR sequencing and RNA sequencing, RNA was extracted from PBMCs in TRIzol. The diagnosis of Graves' disease was made according to American Thyroid Association guidelines. Patients were recruited from an endocrinology department in Xi'an, China. Each patient gave roughly 10 milliliters of peripheral blood, collected in an EDTA anticoagulant tube. Ficoll Paque Plus density gradient separation was used to isolate PBMCs, and no further T cell sorting was done. An Agilent 2100 Bioanalyzer and agarose gel were used to check RNA quality, while a NanoDrop 2000 measured RNA concentration.

Libraries were constructed by multiplex PCR. The instrument given in TCRdb is Illumina HiSeq 4000. iRepertoire HTBI primers and Arm-PCR amplification of CDR3 regions were used to construct TCR beta libraries. Gel purification was performed on PCR products prior to sequencing. The authors' analysis ran thus. Gene usage analysis of CDR3 amino acid clonotypes relied on the approximately 60 TRBV and about 13 TRBJ segments identified across samples. COPE and FqMerger were used to merge the filtered high-quality paired reads into contigs. Contigs were aligned with BLAST to IMGT TRBV, TRBD and TRBJ reference genes, and CDR3 was defined per IMGT. Any clonotype with a frequency above 0.1% was classified as a highly expanded clone. Shannon entropy was used to measure repertoire diversity, and the Gini coefficient was used to measure V-J evenness. Clonotypes shared by more than one individual were considered public. The raw public data were reprocessed by TCRdb itself: fastp quality trimming at Q25, MiXCR clonotype calling, in-frame beta chains only. All rows with the same CDR3 protein become a single entry with the most common DNA and genes. The V and J calls were determined by TCRdb, not by the authors. Recorded for this sample are 200,000 to 300,000 distinct CDR3 sequences; around 20% of them occurred a single time. The leading ten clones occupy 11% to 15% of the sample.

The input for sequencing was peripheral blood mononuclear cells (PBMCs), taken at new diagnosis, from a patient treated with antithyroid drugs. The receptor was isolated from a female donor with Graves disease. The sequence links TRBV29-1 to TRBJ2-5, with 8 bases in between that match TRBD2. This receptor carries the CDR3 CSVGGGSGETQYF. The nucleotides are TGCAGCGTTGGCGGGGGGTCGGGAGAGACCCAGTACTTC.